A selection of T cell receptor beta chains follows, all from one sample in a study of blood T cell repertoires in COVID-19. Produced via immunoSEQ multiplex PCR; TCRdb's table is partial and in-frame only. In the table there are 270,000 or so clones, 80% to 90% of which are singletons. Sequencing input: peripheral blood. Source of these receptors: a young woman with COVID-19, enrolled during active disease. Each CDR3 is given with its conserved first and last residue. D genes are given only for firm matches. Expanded clones are given a class, and other clones once, few, many or no size at all.

CDR3: CASSSSAPYYSYEQYF
DNA: TGTGCCAGCAGTTCGAGTGCGCCCTACTACTCCTACGAGCAGTACTTC
V: TRBV6-5
D: .
size: .
J: TRBJ2-7

CDR3: CASSSPQAGAREQFF
DNA: TGTGCCAGCAGCTCACCCCAAGCGGGGGCGAGGGAGCAGTTCTTC
V: TRBV7-9
D: TRBD2
size: .
J: TRBJ2-1

CDR3: CASSEAVTSGYTF
DNA: TGTGCCAGCAGTGAAGCGGTCACATCCGGCTACACCTTC
V: TRBV6-1
D: .
size: .
J: TRBJ1-2

CDR3: CASSLQGAYYNEQFF
DNA: TGTGCCAGCAGCCTTCAGGGCGCTTACTACAATGAGCAGTTCTTC
V: TRBV3-1/TRBV3-2
D: .
size: .
J: TRBJ2-1

CDR3: CASSFKSSLREKLFF
DNA: TGTGCCAGCAGCTTCAAGAGCTCCCTTCGGGAAAAACTGTTTTTT
V: TRBV2
D: .
size: .
J: TRBJ1-4

CDR3: CASSFLPLGYEQYF
DNA: TGTGCCAGCAGCTTTCTTCCCCTAGGCTACGAGCAGTACTTC
V: TRBV5-5
D: .
size: .
J: TRBJ2-7

CDR3: CASSDPRGPFTDTQYF
DNA: TGTGCCAGTAGTGACCCCAGGGGGCCCTTCACAGATACGCAGTATTTT
V: TRBV19
D: TRBD1
size: .
J: TRBJ2-3

CDR3: CASSMGQMNTEAFF
DNA: TGTGCCAGTAGTATGGGACAGATGAACACTGAAGCTTTCTTT
V: TRBV19
D: TRBD1
size: few
J: TRBJ1-1

CDR3: CAISEEGQGYSPLHF
DNA: TGTGCCATCAGTGAGGAGGGACAGGGATATTCACCCCTCCACTTT
V: TRBV10-3
D: TRBD1
size: .
J: TRBJ1-6

CDR3: CASSPQQGALATNEKLFF
DNA: TGTGCCAGCAGCCCCCAACAGGGGGCCCTTGCAACTAATGAAAAACTGTTTTTT
V: TRBV7-2
D: TRBD1
size: .
J: TRBJ1-4

CDR3: CSVVGGDRGYYGYTF
DNA: TGCAGCGTGGTCGGTGGGGACAGGGGGTACTATGGCTACACCTTC
V: TRBV29-1
D: TRBD1
size: .
J: TRBJ1-2

CDR3: CASSWTYTEAFF
DNA: TGTGCCAGTAGTTGGACATACACTGAAGCTTTCTTT
V: TRBV19
D: .
size: few
J: TRBJ1-1

CDR3: CASSSDRVRNTEAFF
DNA: TGCGCCAGCAGCTCGGACAGGGTTCGGAACACTGAAGCTTTCTTT
V: TRBV5-1
D: TRBD1
size: once
J: TRBJ1-1

CDR3: CASSPTGHSNQPQHF
DNA: TGTGCCAGCAGCCCTACAGGTCATAGCAATCAGCCCCAGCATTTT
V: TRBV2
D: .
size: .
J: TRBJ1-5

CDR3: CAISESLWQGGTEAFF
DNA: TGTGCCATCAGTGAGTCCCTGTGGCAGGGTGGCACTGAAGCTTTCTTT
V: TRBV10-3
D: .
size: once
J: TRBJ1-1

CDR3: CASSQNTGELFF
DNA: TGTGCCAGCAGTCAGAACACCGGGGAGCTGTTTTTT
V: TRBV2
D: .
size: .
J: TRBJ2-2

CDR3: CASSQDWRVWQLAGSYTQYF
DNA: TGTGCCAGCAGCCAAGATTGGCGGGTCTGGCAACTAGCGGGGTCTTATACGCAGTATTTT
V: TRBV3-1/TRBV3-2
D: TRBD2
size: .
J: TRBJ2-3

CDR3: CASSVGQGTSPQLNTEAFF
DNA: TGTGCCAGCAGTGTTGGACAGGGAACGTCCCCGCAATTGAACACTGAAGCTTTCTTT
V: TRBV6-1
D: TRBD1
size: .
J: TRBJ1-1

CDR3: CASSQGQYEGSPLHF
DNA: TGTGCCAGCAGCCAGGGACAGTATGAAGGATCACCCCTCCACTTT
V: TRBV4-2
D: TRBD1
size: .
J: TRBJ1-6

CDR3: CSASVSDIQYF
DNA: TGCAGTGCTAGCGTTTCGGACATTCAGTACTTC
V: TRBV20-1
D: .
size: .
J: TRBJ2-4

CDR3: CASSSTGEENQPQHF
DNA: TGTGCCAGCAGCTCCACAGGGGAAGAGAATCAGCCCCAGCATTTT
V: TRBV7-9
D: TRBD1
size: once
J: TRBJ1-5

CDR3: CASSRDRTNTEAFF
DNA: TGTGCCAGCTCACGGGACAGAACGAACACTGAAGCTTTCTTT
V: TRBV18
D: TRBD1
size: once
J: TRBJ1-1

CDR3: CASSLYSGQQADGYTF
DNA: TGTGCCAGCAGCTTATACAGCGGCCAACAAGCGGATGGCTACACCTTC
V: TRBV7-2
D: .
size: once
J: TRBJ1-2

CDR3: CASSRSIQGTEAFF
DNA: TGTGCCAGCAGTCGTAGTATACAGGGCACTGAAGCTTTCTTT
V: TRBV6-5
D: .
size: .
J: TRBJ1-1

CDR3: CASKSSAYEQYF
DNA: TGTGCCAGCAAGAGTAGCGCCTACGAGCAGTACTTC
V: TRBV28
D: .
size: .
J: TRBJ2-7

CDR3: CASSGPLTGSVEKLFF
DNA: TGTGCCAGCAGCGGACCTTTAACAGGGTCTGTTGAAAAACTGTTTTTT
V: TRBV11-2
D: .
size: .
J: TRBJ1-4

CDR3: CASSLGLADLYNEQFF
DNA: TGCGCCAGCAGCTTGGGACTAGCGGACCTATACAATGAGCAGTTCTTC
V: TRBV5-1
D: TRBD2
size: .
J: TRBJ2-1

CDR3: CASSSSRLLAKNIQYF
DNA: TGTGCCAGCAGTTCGTCCAGGTTGCTAGCCAAAAACATTCAGTACTTC
V: TRBV6-5
D: .
size: .
J: TRBJ2-4

CDR3: CSIGGQSNTGELFF
DNA: TGTTCCATTGGGGGACAGTCGAACACCGGGGAGCTGTTTTTT
V: TRBV6-5
D: TRBD1
size: .
J: TRBJ2-2

CDR3: CASSVAGSTEAFF
DNA: TGTGCCAGCAGCGTAGCAGGGTCCACTGAAGCTTTCTTT
V: TRBV9
D: .
size: .
J: TRBJ1-1

CDR3: CASSTTGSGGYTF
DNA: TGTGCCAGCAGCACGACAGGGTCTGGTGGCTACACCTTC
V: TRBV3-1/TRBV3-2
D: TRBD1
size: .
J: TRBJ1-2

CDR3: CASSETLPTGAGNTIYF
DNA: TGTGCCAGCAGTGAAACTCTACCGACAGGGGCTGGAAACACCATATATTTT
V: TRBV2
D: TRBD1
size: .
J: TRBJ1-3

CDR3: CASSQDRTGSFNEQFF
DNA: TGCGCCAGCAGCCAAGATCGGACAGGGAGCTTCAATGAGCAGTTCTTC
V: TRBV4-1
D: TRBD1
size: .
J: TRBJ2-1

CDR3: CASSLGLRSSYNSPLHF
DNA: TGTGCCAGCAGCTTAGGCCTTAGGAGCTCCTATAATTCACCCCTCCACTTT
V: TRBV13
D: .
size: .
J: TRBJ1-6

CDR3: CASSQVLGGEITEQFF
DNA: TGTGCCAGCAGCCAAGTCCTGGGGGGGGAAATCACGGAGCAGTTCTTC
V: TRBV4-2
D: TRBD2
size: .
J: TRBJ2-1

CDR3: CASRDRGQGNQPQHF
DNA: TGTGCCAGCAGGGACAGGGGGCAAGGCAATCAGCCCCAGCATTTT
V: TRBV2
D: TRBD1
size: .
J: TRBJ1-5

CDR3: CASSKGKTGNPNEKLFF
DNA: TGCGCCAGCTCGAAGGGGAAAACAGGGAATCCTAATGAAAAACTGTTTTTT
V: TRBV10-1
D: .
size: .
J: TRBJ1-4

CDR3: CASSFTLAGANTGELFF
DNA: TGTGCCAGCAGCTTCACCCTGGCGGGCGCGAACACCGGGGAGCTGTTTTTT
V: TRBV11-3
D: .
size: .
J: TRBJ2-2

CDR3: CASIGGGAAETQYF
DNA: TGTGCCAGCATTGGCGGGGGGGCCGCAGAGACCCAGTACTTC
V: TRBV6-5
D: TRBD2
size: few
J: TRBJ2-5

CDR3: CASSPQGAYTDTQYF
DNA: TGTGCCAGCTCACCGCAGGGGGCCTACACAGATACGCAGTATTTT
V: TRBV18
D: TRBD1
size: .
J: TRBJ2-3

CDR3: CASSISKIGTGVLIGQYF
DNA: TGTGCCAGTAGTATCTCTAAGATCGGGACAGGGGTTCTCATCGGGCAGTACTTC
V: TRBV19
D: TRBD1
size: .
J: TRBJ2-7

CDR3: CASSLELGSGTQYF
DNA: TGTGCCAGCAGCTTAGAACTAGGAAGCGGTACGCAGTATTTT
V: TRBV7-7
D: .
size: .
J: TRBJ2-3

CDR3: CASSPSGGPPANIQYF
DNA: TGTGCCAGCAGCCCTAGCGGGGGCCCTCCGGCAAACATTCAGTACTTC
V: TRBV7-6
D: TRBD2
size: .
J: TRBJ2-4

CDR3: CATELAGGFSGEQFF
DNA: TGTGCCACTGAACTAGCGGGGGGATTTAGCGGTGAGCAGTTCTTC
V: TRBV24-1
D: TRBD2
size: .
J: TRBJ2-1

CDR3: CASSLVAGGPSDTQYF
DNA: TGCGCCAGCAGCTTGGTAGCGGGGGGACCCTCAGATACGCAGTATTTT
V: TRBV5-1
D: TRBD2
size: .
J: TRBJ2-3

CDR3: CASSQDPAGNQPQHF
DNA: TGCGCCAGCAGCCAAGACCCCGCGGGGAATCAGCCCCAGCATTTT
V: TRBV4-1
D: .
size: few
J: TRBJ1-5

CDR3: CASRAETNYGYTF
DNA: TGTGCCAGCAGGGCCGAAACTAACTATGGCTACACCTTC
V: TRBV6-5
D: .
size: .
J: TRBJ1-2

CDR3: CASSSEGVPNYGYTF
DNA: TGTGCCAGCAGCTCGGAGGGAGTTCCTAACTATGGCTACACCTTC
V: TRBV28
D: .
size: .
J: TRBJ1-2

CDR3: CASSQDDSAGQPQHF
DNA: TGCGCCAGCAGCCAAGATGACAGCGCTGGGCAGCCCCAGCATTTT
V: TRBV4-1
D: .
size: .
J: TRBJ1-5

CDR3: CASSPRGHFPNEQYF
DNA: TGTGCCAGCTCACCCCGGGGACATTTCCCCAACGAGCAGTACTTC
V: TRBV18
D: .
size: once
J: TRBJ2-7

CDR3: CASSEAAGSYNSPLHF
DNA: TGTGCCAGCAGTGAAGCAGCGGGCTCCTATAATTCACCCCTCCACTTT
V: TRBV2
D: .
size: few
J: TRBJ1-6

CDR3: CASRVTGQPQHF
DNA: TGTGCCAGCAGGGTGACAGGTCAGCCCCAGCATTTT
V: TRBV28
D: .
size: .
J: TRBJ1-5

CDR3: CASHSRVRVNTGELFF
DNA: TGTGCCAGCCACTCTCGGGTCAGGGTGAACACCGGGGAGCTGTTTTTT
V: TRBV28
D: .
size: .
J: TRBJ2-2

CDR3: CASSPSAASQPQHF
DNA: TGTGCCAGTAGTCCCTCAGCAGCTAGTCAGCCCCAGCATTTT
V: TRBV19
D: .
size: .
J: TRBJ1-5

CDR3: CASSSYRTADYGYTF
DNA: TGTGCCAGCAGTTCCTATAGGACAGCCGACTATGGCTACACCTTC
V: TRBV2
D: .
size: many
J: TRBJ1-2

CDR3: CASSLTASTDTQYF
DNA: TGTGCCAGCAGCTTAACAGCTTCCACAGATACGCAGTATTTT
V: TRBV7-2
D: .
size: .
J: TRBJ2-3

CDR3: CASTEGTGSGNTIYF
DNA: TGTGCCAGTACTGAGGGGACAGGGTCTGGAAACACCATATATTTT
V: TRBV19
D: TRBD1
size: .
J: TRBJ1-3

CDR3: CASSMARTSGDTGELFF
DNA: TGTGCCAGTAGTATGGCCCGGACTAGCGGGGACACCGGGGAGCTGTTTTTT
V: TRBV19
D: TRBD2
size: .
J: TRBJ2-2